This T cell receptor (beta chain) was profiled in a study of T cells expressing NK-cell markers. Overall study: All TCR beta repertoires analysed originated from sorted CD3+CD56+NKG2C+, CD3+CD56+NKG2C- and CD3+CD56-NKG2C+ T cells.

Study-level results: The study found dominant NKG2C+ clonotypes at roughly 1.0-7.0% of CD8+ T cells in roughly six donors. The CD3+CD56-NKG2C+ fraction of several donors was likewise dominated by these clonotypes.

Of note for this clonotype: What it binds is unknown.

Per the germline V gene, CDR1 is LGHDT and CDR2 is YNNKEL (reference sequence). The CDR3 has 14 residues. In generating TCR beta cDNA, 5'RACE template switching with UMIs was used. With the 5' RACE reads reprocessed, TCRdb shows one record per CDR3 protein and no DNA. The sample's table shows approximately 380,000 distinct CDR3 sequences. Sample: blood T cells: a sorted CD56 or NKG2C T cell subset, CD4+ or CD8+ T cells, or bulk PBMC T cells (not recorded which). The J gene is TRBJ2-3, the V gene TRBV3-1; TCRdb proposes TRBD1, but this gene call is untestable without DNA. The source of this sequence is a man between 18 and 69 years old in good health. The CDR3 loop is CASSQKPPGDTQYF.